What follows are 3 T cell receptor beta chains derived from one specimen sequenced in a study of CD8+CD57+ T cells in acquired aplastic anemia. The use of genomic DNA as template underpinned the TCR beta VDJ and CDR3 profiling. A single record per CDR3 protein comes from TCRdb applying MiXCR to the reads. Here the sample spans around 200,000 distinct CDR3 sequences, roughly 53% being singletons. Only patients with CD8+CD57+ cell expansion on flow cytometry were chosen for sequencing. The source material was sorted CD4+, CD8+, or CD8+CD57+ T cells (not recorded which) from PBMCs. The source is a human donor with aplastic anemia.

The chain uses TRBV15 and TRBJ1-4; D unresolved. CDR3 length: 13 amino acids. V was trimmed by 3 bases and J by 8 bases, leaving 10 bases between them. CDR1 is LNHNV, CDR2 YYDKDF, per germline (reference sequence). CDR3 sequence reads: CATSRASVEKLFF. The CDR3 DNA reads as TGTGCCACCAGCAGGGCGTCCGTAGAAAAACTGTTTTTT.

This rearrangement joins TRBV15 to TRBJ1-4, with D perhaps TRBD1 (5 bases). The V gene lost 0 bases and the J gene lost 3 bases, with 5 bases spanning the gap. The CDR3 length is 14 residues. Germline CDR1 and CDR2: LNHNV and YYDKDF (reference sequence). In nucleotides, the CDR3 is TGTGCCACCAGCAGAGACAGGGCTAATGAAAAACTGTTTTTT. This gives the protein CATSRDRANEKLFF.

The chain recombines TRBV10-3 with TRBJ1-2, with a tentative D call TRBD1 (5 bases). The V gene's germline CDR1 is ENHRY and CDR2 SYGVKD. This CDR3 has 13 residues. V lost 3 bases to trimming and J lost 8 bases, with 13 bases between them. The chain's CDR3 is CAISDGTEEGYTF. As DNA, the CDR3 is TGTGCCATCAGTGACGGGACGGAGGAAGGCTACACCTTC.